Presented here are 18 T cell receptor beta chains from one specimen sequenced in a study of blood T cell repertoires in COVID-19. Produced via immunoSEQ multiplex PCR; TCRdb's table is partial and in-frame only. The sample carries about 250,000 clones, roughly 86% recorded once. The sample was peripheral blood. All receptors derive from a woman aged 60-75 years who had recovered from COVID-19.

The V gene is TRBV6-5, the J gene TRBJ2-2; maybe TRBD1 (6 bases). Germline V gene data show CDR1 as MNHEY and CDR2 as SVGAGI. Trimming cost V 3 bases and J 4 bases, with 15 bases left between them. The CDR3 totals 16 residues. The CDR3 is CASSYSPGGSTGELFF. CDR3 sequence (DNA): TGTGCCAGCAGTTATAGTCCTGGGGGCTCCACCGGGGAGCTGTTTTTT.

This chain links TRBV5-1 with TRBJ2-7, with no clear D. The CDR3 has 15 residues. The germline gives CDR1 SGHRS, CDR2 YFSETQ. Trimming left V 8 bases short and J 2 bases short, with 20 bases between. The CDR3 sequence: CAREFRACRPYEQYF. Written as DNA, the CDR3 is TGCGCCAGAGAGTTTCGAGCGTGTCGCCCCTACGAGCAGTACTTC.

The genes are TRBV9 and TRBJ1-2; tentative D call: TRBD1 (5 bases). The CDR3 covers 13 residues. Trimming took off 3 bases at V and 9 bases at J, with 15 bases between the two ends. Germline loops: CDR1 SGDLS, CDR2 YYNGEE. The CDR3 DNA sequence: TGTGCCAGCAGCGGAGAGCGCTACAGGAGCTACACCTTC. Protein: CASSGERYRSYTF.

This clone has just one count. J is TRBJ1-5 and V is TRBV7-9; TRBD1 is a possible D gene (5 bases). The germline CDR1 and CDR2 sequences are SEHNR and FQNEAQ (reference sequence). The length of the CDR3 is 14 residues. V was pared by 4 bases and J by 3 bases, with 10 bases between. The CDR3 region is CASSSGLNNQPQHF. The CDR3 nucleotides read TGTGCCAGCAGCTCGGGACTGAACAATCAGCCCCAGCATTTT.

The chain carries TRBV29-1 and TRBJ2-3, with TRBD1 as a possible D gene (5 bases). Germline values: CDR1 SQVTM, CDR2 ANQGSEA. This CDR3 has 13 residues. Trimming cost V 8 bases and J 2 bases, with 14 bases left between them. The CDR3 bases are TGCAGCTCCGAAGACAGCTACACAGATACGCAGTATTTT. Its translation: CSSEDSYTDTQYF.

The chain has TRBV5-1 and TRBJ1-5; TRBD1 matches 9 bases. Trimming took 3 bases from V and 5 from J; bases not matched to a gene: 6. Germline values: CDR1 SGHRS, CDR2 YFSETQ. This CDR3 spans 15 amino acids. For the CDR3, the DNA is TGCGCCAGCAGCTGGGGGGGACAGGGCGATCAGCCCCAGCATTTT. Amino acid sequence: CASSWGGQGDQPQHF.

The rearrangement joins TRBV5-1 to TRBJ1-6, with 7 bases aligning to TRBD1. Germline V gene sequence: CDR1 SGHRS, CDR2 YFSETQ. The CDR3 runs to 14 residues. V lost 2 bases to trimming and J lost 6 bases; unmatched junction nucleotides: 2. The CDR3 loop is CASSFDRANSPLHF. CDR3 coding DNA: TGCGCCAGCAGCTTCGACAGGGCTAATTCACCCCTCCACTTT.

This clone came up once. This rearrangement joins TRBV9 to TRBJ1-1; D uncertain. V lost 0 bases and J 7 bases, leaving 13 bases between the germline ends. The CDR3 has 14 amino acids. CDR1 and CDR2 (germline): SGDLS, YYNGEE. The CDR3 nucleotides are TGTGCCAGCAGCGTAGTATCCCAGTCTAGTGAAGCTTTCTTT. This encodes CASSVVSQSSEAFF.

The chain couples TRBV11-1 to TRBJ2-4; 7 bases are a match to TRBD1. The CDR3 length is 15 residues. The V gene end was trimmed by 8 bases and the J gene end by 1 base; junction bases not matched to a gene: 8. CDR1 is SGHAT, CDR2 FQDESV, per germline (reference sequence). In DNA, the CDR3 is TGTGCCAGCCGAAAACAGGGGACCGCCAAAAACATTCAGTACTTC. It encodes CASRKQGTAKNIQYF.

The rearrangement joins TRBV25-1 to TRBJ2-1; 12 bases align to TRBD2. Trimming at V came to 4 bases and at J to 10 bases, leaving 8 bases not matched to a gene. Germline V gives CDR1 MGHDK, CDR2 SYGVNS. CDR3 length: 15 residues. The CDR3 region has the DNA TGTGCCAGCAGTGTCGTCGGACTAGCGGGACTCGAGCAGTTCTTC. This sequence encodes CASSVVGLAGLEQFF.

In nucleotides, the CDR3 is TGTGCCAGCAGCTCTCCGGGGACAGGGCCCTACAATGAGCAGTTCTTC. It is translated as CASSSPGTGPYNEQFF. The chain uses TRBV7-3 and TRBJ2-1; 9 positions match TRBD1. Germline trimming cut 4 bases from V and 2 bases from J; bases unmatched to any gene: 6. This CDR3 comprises 16 residues. Germline CDR1 and CDR2: SGHTA and FQGTGA.

The chain has TRBV6-5 and TRBJ1-3; D is unclear. V gave up 10 bases and J gave up 0 bases, with 13 bases separating them. Germline values: CDR1 MNHEY, CDR2 SVGAGI. This CDR3 is built from 14 residues. In DNA, the CDR3 is TGTGCCACCCAAAAGGAGAGCTCTGGAAACACCATATATTTT. It specifies CATQKESSGNTIYF.

The J gene is TRBJ1-4, the V gene TRBV18; D may be TRBD1 (5 bases). There are 14 residues in the CDR3. V shed 5 bases and J shed 0 bases, with 7 bases lying between them. Germline V gene lookup returns CDR1 KGHSH and CDR2 LQKENI. CDR3 DNA sequence: TGTGCCAGCTCAAGGGGCTCAACTAATGAAAAACTGTTTTTT. Amino acid sequence: CASSRGSTNEKLFF.

The chain carries TRBV4-2 and TRBJ2-3; 7 bases map to TRBD2. CDR1 and CDR2 (germline): LGHNA, YNFKEQ. V shed 0 bases, J shed 1 base, and the junction held 4 bases outside the gene matches. The CDR3 consists of 16 residues. The CDR3 region has the DNA TGTGCCAGCAGCCAAGAATTGGCGGGGGGCACAGATACGCAGTATTTT. This codes for CASSQELAGGTDTQYF.

This chain links TRBV9 with TRBJ1-2, with 11 positions matching TRBD1. From germline, CDR1 is SGDLS and CDR2 YYNGEE. The CDR3 is made up of 16 amino acids. V shed 3 bases and J 5 bases; nucleotides not matched to a gene: 9. The chain's CDR3 is CASSDGQGAIKYGYTF. The CDR3, as DNA: TGTGCCAGCAGCGATGGACAGGGGGCGATTAAGTATGGCTACACCTTC.

The chain couples TRBV7-9 to TRBJ1-1; 8 positions agree with TRBD1. CDR3 length equals 14 residues. Unmatched junction bases numbered 8, after V lost 8 bases and J lost 3 bases. Germline V CDR1 and CDR2: SEHNR, FQNEAQ (reference sequence). The CDR3 coding sequence is TGTGCCAGCCCGGGGGAACAGGGGGACACTGAAGCTTTCTTT. As protein: CASPGEQGDTEAFF.

This chain links TRBV4-1 with TRBJ2-5; D is unresolved. Germline CDR1 reads MGHRA; CDR2 reads YSYEKL. The CDR3 contains 14 residues. V was shortened by 0 bases and J by 3 bases, with 8 bases between the two germline ends. CDR3 region: CASSQERVEETQYF. The DNA of the CDR3 is TGCGCCAGCAGCCAAGAACGCGTTGAAGAGACCCAGTACTTC.

J is TRBJ2-5 and V is TRBV19; 9 nucleotides match TRBD1. The J segment lost 5 bases and the V segment lost 3 bases, leaving 10 bases of the junction unmatched. The germline V gene encodes CDR1 LNHDA and CDR2 SQIVND (reference sequence). This CDR3 is 16 amino acids long. The CDR3 DNA sequence: TGTGCCAGTAGTATCGTTCCCGGGACAGGGAGGGAGACCCAGTACTTC. This sequence encodes CASSIVPGTGRETQYF.